This record concerns one T cell receptor beta chain sequence. Its antigen is still unknown. This entry comes from a study of graft-versus-host responses after intestinal transplantation. About the study: Recipients were given multivisceral, liver-intestinal, or isolated intestinal transplants. Recipients were all induced with anti-thymocyte globulin, then given tacrolimus and steroids for about three years. Findings and limits, study-wide: High graft-versus-host to host-versus-graft clonal ratios were seen in allografts of patients with graft-donor T cell macrochimerism. GvH clones surfaced in recipient marrow, some emerging earlier in ileum or blood.

V lost 6 bases, J lost 4 bases, and 13 bases lay in between. This CDR3 has 14 residues. CDR1 and CDR2 from the germline V gene are SNHLY and FYNNEI. The method was immunoSEQ multiplex PCR; TCRdb's version includes in-frame clones alone and lacks a portion of them. The repertoire holds 90,000 to 150,000 clones, with around 96% as singletons. The sequenced sample was unstimulated CD8+ T cells sorted from spleen or lymph node cells, obtained before intestinal transplant. The TCR sequence derives from a human donor who received an intestinal transplant. This rearrangement joins TRBV2 to TRBJ2-1; D is undetermined. CDR3 sequence reads: CASSVYPPYNEQFF. In DNA form, the CDR3 reads TGTGCCAGCAGCGTCTATCCCCCGTACAATGAGCAGTTCTTC.